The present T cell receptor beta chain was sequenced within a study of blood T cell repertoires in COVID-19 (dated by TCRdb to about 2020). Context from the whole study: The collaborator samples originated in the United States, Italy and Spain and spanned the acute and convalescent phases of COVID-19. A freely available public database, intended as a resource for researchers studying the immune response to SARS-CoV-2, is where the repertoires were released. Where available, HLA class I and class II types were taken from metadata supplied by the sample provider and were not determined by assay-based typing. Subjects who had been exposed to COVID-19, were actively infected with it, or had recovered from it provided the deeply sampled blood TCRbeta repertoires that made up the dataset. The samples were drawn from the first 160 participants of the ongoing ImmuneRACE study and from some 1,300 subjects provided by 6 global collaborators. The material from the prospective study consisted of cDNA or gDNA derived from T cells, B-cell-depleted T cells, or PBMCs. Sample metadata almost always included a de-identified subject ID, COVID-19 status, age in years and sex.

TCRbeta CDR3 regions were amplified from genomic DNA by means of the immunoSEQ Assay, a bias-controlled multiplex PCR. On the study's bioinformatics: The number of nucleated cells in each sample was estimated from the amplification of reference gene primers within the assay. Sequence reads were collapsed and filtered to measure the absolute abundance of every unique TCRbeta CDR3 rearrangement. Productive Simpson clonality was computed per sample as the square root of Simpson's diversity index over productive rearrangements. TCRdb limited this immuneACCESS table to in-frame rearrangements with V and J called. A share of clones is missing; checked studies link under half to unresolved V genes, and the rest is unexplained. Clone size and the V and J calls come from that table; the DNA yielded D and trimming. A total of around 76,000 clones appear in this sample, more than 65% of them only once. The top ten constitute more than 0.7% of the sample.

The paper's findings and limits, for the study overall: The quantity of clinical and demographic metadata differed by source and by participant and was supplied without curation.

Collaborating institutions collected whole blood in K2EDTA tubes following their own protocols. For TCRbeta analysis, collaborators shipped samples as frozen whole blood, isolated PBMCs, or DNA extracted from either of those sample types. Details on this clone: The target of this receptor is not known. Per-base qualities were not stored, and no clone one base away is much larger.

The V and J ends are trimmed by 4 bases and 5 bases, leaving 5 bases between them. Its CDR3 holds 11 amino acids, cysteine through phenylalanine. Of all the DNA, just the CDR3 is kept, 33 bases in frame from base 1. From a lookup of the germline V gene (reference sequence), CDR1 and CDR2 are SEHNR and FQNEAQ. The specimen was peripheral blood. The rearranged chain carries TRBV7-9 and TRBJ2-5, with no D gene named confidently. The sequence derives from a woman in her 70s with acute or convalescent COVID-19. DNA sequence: TGTGCCAGCAGCTCTTTTGAGACCCAGTACTTC. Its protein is CASSSFETQYF.